Each of the 11 T cell receptor beta chains below was sequenced from the same sample in a study of T cell repertoires in cytomegalovirus infection. TCRdb analysed the reads with MiXCR anew, one entry per CDR3 protein. The repertoire has tens of thousands of distinct CDR3 sequences, roughly a quarter of them found once; the top ten carry approximately 53%. No antigens are known for them. The input for sequencing was CD8+ T cells from cultured PBMCs, taken from culture after CMV antigen stimulation. These receptor sequences come from a human donor in good health (CMV status not recorded). Some clones in this sample may be carry-over from other donors' samples.

The chain is built from TRBV7-9 and TRBJ1-2; D gene uncertain. Germline-derived CDR1 and CDR2 are SEHNR and FQNEAQ (reference sequence). CDR3 length: 15 residues. Trimming shortened V by 6 bases and J by 0 bases, and 14 bases separated the two germline ends. CDR3 loop: CASSSGVTANYGYTF. The CDR3 DNA reads as TGTGCCAGCAGTTCTGGTGTGACCGCTAACTATGGCTACACCTTC.

J is TRBJ1-1 and V is TRBV20-1; 9 positions agree with TRBD1. J lost 1 base, V lost 0 bases, and 3 bases had no gene match. The germline gives CDR1 DFQATT, CDR2 SNEGSKA (reference sequence). This CDR3 region has 15 residues. The CDR3 sequence: CSARDPGQGNTEAFF. CDR3 sequence (DNA): TGCAGTGCTAGAGATCCGGGACAGGGGAACACTGAAGCTTTCTTT.

This chain uses TRBV7-8 with TRBJ2-2, with a possible D match to TRBD1 (5 bases). Trimming cost V 11 bases and J 2 bases, with 18 bases left between them. The CDR3 spans 15 residues. Germline-derived CDR1 and CDR2 are SGHVS and FQNEAQ. The CDR3 here is CAALLDRSNTGELFF. The DNA for the CDR3 is TGTGCCGCCTTGCTTGACAGAAGTAACACCGGGGAGCTGTTTTTT.

This clonotype was recorded a few times. The chain is built from TRBV27 and TRBJ1-2; D unresolved. V shed 4 bases and J shed 3 bases, with 9 bases lying between them. Germline V gene lookup returns CDR1 MNHEY and CDR2 SMNVEV (reference sequence). The CDR3 covers 13 residues. The CDR3 region is CASSSGVDYGYTF. CDR3 bases: TGTGCCAGCAGTTCCGGGGTGGACTATGGCTACACCTTC.

The chain is built from TRBV7-9 and TRBJ2-5, with D perhaps matching TRBD1 or TRBD2 (5 bases each). CDR3 size: 15 residues. Germline V gene lookup returns CDR1 SEHNR and CDR2 FQNEAQ (reference sequence). V lost 1 base, J lost 4 bases, and 13 bases lay in between. CDR3: CASSLGGIYLETQYF. The CDR3, as DNA: TGTGCCAGCAGCTTAGGGGGGATCTACCTAGAGACCCAGTACTTC.

This rearrangement joins TRBV25-1 to TRBJ1-2; D ambiguous. V lost 10 bases to trimming and J lost 3 bases, with 15 bases between them. This CDR3 contains 13 residues. The germline V gene encodes CDR1 MGHDK and CDR2 SYGVNS. The CDR3 protein is CATALSLDYGYTF. CDR3 in DNA: TGTGCCACCGCCTTGTCCCTAGACTATGGCTACACCTTC.

This clonotype has more than one count but fewer than ten. The rearrangement joins TRBV5-1 to TRBJ2-1; no clear D gene. CDR1 SGHRS and CDR2 YFSETQ come from the germline V gene. The CDR3 covers 13 residues. V lost 1 base to trimming and J lost 7 bases, with 9 bases between them. CDR3 sequence reads: CASSLSPMNEQFF. Written as DNA, the CDR3 is TGCGCCAGCAGCTTGAGCCCCATGAATGAGCAGTTCTTC. Variable domain in full (rest from reference TRBV5-1 and TRBJ2-1): KAGVTQTPRYLIKTRGQQVTLSCSPISGHRSVSWYQQTPGQGLQFLFEYFSETQRNKGNFPGRFSGRQFSNSRSEMNVSTLELGDSALYLCASSLSPMNEQFFGPGTRLTVL.

There are a few counts of this clonotype. V is TRBV2 and J is TRBJ1-4, with D possibly matching TRBD1 (5 bases). This CDR3 spans 14 amino acids. From germline, CDR1 is SNHLY and CDR2 FYNNEI. The V and J ends lost 2 bases and 8 bases respectively, with 12 bases between them. Written as DNA, the CDR3 is TGTGCCAGCAGTGAATTGACAGTAGGGGAAAAACTGTTTTTT. This sequence encodes CASSELTVGEKLFF.

Many counts were recorded for this clonotype. The chain recombines TRBV7-9 with TRBJ1-4, with 7 positions matching TRBD1. The J segment lost 5 bases and the V segment lost 6 bases, leaving 9 bases of the junction unmatched. The germline gives CDR1 SEHNR, CDR2 FQNEAQ (reference sequence). CDR3 size: 15 residues. CDR3 sequence (DNA): TGTGCCAGCAGTCAGGGCGGGACAGTGAATGAAAAACTGTTTTTT. This codes for CASSQGGTVNEKLFF. The whole variable domain, filled in from reference TRBV7-9 and TRBJ1-4, reads DTGVSQNPRHKITKRGQNVTFRCDPISEHNRLYWYRQTLGQGPEFLTYFQNEAQLEKSRLLSDRFSAERPKGSFSTLEIQRTEQGDSAMYLCASSQGGTVNEKLFFGSGTQLSVL.

This clonotype has a handful of counts. The chain links TRBV28 to TRBJ2-1, with D unclear. This CDR3 has 12 residues. Trimming took 4 bases from V and 12 from J, leaving 13 bases between them. Germline values: CDR1 MDHEN, CDR2 SYDVKM. CDR3 DNA sequence: TGTGCCAGCAGTTCGTCCGGTATCGGGCAGTTCTTC. Protein product: CASSSSGIGQFF.

The sample holds a few counts of this clonotype. The rearrangement uses TRBV19 and TRBJ2-5; tentative D call: TRBD1 (6 bases). Trimming removed 3 bases from V and 2 bases from J, with 13 bases in between. CDR3 length equals 15 residues. From germline, CDR1 is LNHDA and CDR2 SQIVND (reference sequence). The CDR3: CASSMRDTTQETQYF. As DNA, the CDR3 is TGTGCCAGTAGTATGAGGGACACGACTCAAGAGACCCAGTACTTC.